This TCR beta chain stems from a study of identical twins. Study-level points and caveats: Twins' surplus sharing was weaker for beta out-of-frame sequences. Models predicted too little out-of-frame TCR alpha sharing in monozygotic twins.

This CDR3 has 15 amino acids. The V gene end was trimmed by 3 bases and the J gene end by 8 bases; junction bases not matched to a gene: 8. The V gene's germline CDR1 is LGHNA and CDR2 YSLEER. Via MiXCR, TCRdb re-called the 5' RACE reads, giving one row per CDR3 protein. The sample carries about 220,000 distinct CDR3 sequences, approximately 7.1% recorded once. Remarks on this clonotype: Its specificity is unknown.

The same data also went into a second study, on T cells expressing NK-cell markers. That work adds: HCMV specificity of the expanded NKG2C+ T cell clones stayed unclear.

This receptor was obtained from a young woman in good health. The specimen was CD8+ T cells sorted from blood. The genes are TRBV4-3 and TRBJ2-1, with 9 nucleotides matching TRBD1. CDR3 bases: TGCGCCAGCAGCCAGACGGGACAGGGTAGTGATGAGCAGTTCTTC. Its translation: CASSQTGQGSDEQFF.